The clone carrying this T cell receptor beta chain was seen many times. The antigen is not known. Deletions cut 2 bases from V and 4 bases from J, with 5 bases between. The CDR3 extends over 12 amino acids. Germline CDR1 and CDR2: MNHEY and SMNVEV (reference sequence). MiXCR was run by TCRdb on the reads, yielding one entry per CDR3 protein. Among 900,000 to 950,000 distinct CDR3 sequences listed, less than 40% were seen once. The sample is drawn from a study of T cell repertoires in cytomegalovirus infection. Turning to the study itself: It was the public TCR beta signatures that indicated both CMV infection and matching HLA type.

Overall study findings and caveats: The cumulative frequency of public TCR beta families distinguished individuals who carried CMV together with the relevant HLA. HLA-C-restricted, CMV-specific TCR beta clonotypes were dominant ex vivo.

This specimen consisted of cultured CD8+ T cells from PBMCs, obtained from culture after CMV antigen stimulation. The sequence was collected from a human donor in good health (CMV status not recorded). Some clones in this sample may be carry-over from other donors' samples. The chain employs TRBV27 and TRBJ1-2; D is undetermined. The CDR3 DNA is TGTGCCAGCAGTTTACGAGGCTATGGCTACACCTTC. This gives the protein CASSLRGYGYTF.